The 7 T cell receptor beta chains below come from one sample, sequenced in a study of long-term antiretroviral therapy in people with HIV. Assay version v3.0 of immunoSEQ was used, and it was run at survey level. Libraries were prepared by immunoSEQ multiplex PCR; TCRdb keeps only in-frame clonotypes and omits some of them. The repertoire holds about 20,000 clones, roughly 84% seen once, with around 10% in the top ten. The source was unsorted PBMCs, collected around 2.5 years after starting antiretroviral therapy. All receptors come from a man aged 35 to 55 with HIV.

This clone was detected only once. The chain links TRBV29-1 to TRBJ2-7; 12 bases map to TRBD2. The CDR3 consists of 14 residues. Germline values: CDR1 SQVTM, CDR2 ANQGSEA. J was trimmed by 4 bases and V by 3 bases; bases with no gene match: 4. The DNA for the CDR3 is TGCAGCGTTGAGCCAGGGACTAGCGGGTACGAGCAGTACTTC. Protein: CSVEPGTSGYEQYF.

The chain carries TRBV4-2 and TRBJ2-2; D is possibly TRBD1 (6 bases). The CDR3 has 16 residues. CDR1 and CDR2 from the germline V gene are LGHNA and YNFKEQ. The V and J ends lost 4 bases and 2 bases respectively, with 14 bases between them. CDR3 loop: CASSRSGTSNTGELFF. The DNA of the CDR3 is TGTGCCAGCAGCCGCTCCGGGACAAGTAACACCGGGGAGCTGTTTTTT.

The DNA for the CDR3 is TGCGCCAGCAGCCAAGAGGGAAAGGGATACACCGGGGAGCTGTTTTTT. Its protein product is CASSQEGKGYTGELFF. This rearrangement joins TRBV4-3 to TRBJ2-2; no firm D call. Germline V gene data show CDR1 as LGHNA and CDR2 as YSLEER. This CDR3 is 16 amino acids long. V was pared by 0 bases and J by 3 bases, with 11 bases between.

This clone showed up just a few times. V gene TRBV4-3 combines with J gene TRBJ2-3; a weak D match, TRBD1 (6 bases). The ends were cut back, 0 bases at V and 6 bases at J, with 13 bases in the middle. This CDR3 is 15 amino acids long. Germline V gene sequence: CDR1 LGHNA, CDR2 YSLEER. This chain's CDR3 is CASSQDGRGADTQYF. CDR3 DNA sequence: TGCGCCAGCAGCCAAGACGGCAGGGGAGCCGATACGCAGTATTTT.

The genes are TRBV4-2 and TRBJ1-1; D uncertain. Germline CDR1 and CDR2: LGHNA and YNFKEQ. CDR3 size: 13 residues. V was cut by 1 base and J by 5 bases, with 8 bases left in between. The CDR3 sequence is CASSQVSGTEAFF. The CDR3 DNA reads as TGTGCCAGCAGCCAAGTTTCGGGGACTGAAGCTTTCTTT.

On this clone: This specimen includes other DNA sequences encoding the same CDR3. The chain recombines TRBV6-6 with TRBJ2-5; tentative D call: TRBD1 (6 bases). CDR1 and CDR2 from the germline V gene are MNHNY and SVGAGI (reference sequence). V was clipped by 6 bases and J by 3 bases, with 11 bases between them. This CDR3 spans 13 amino acids. This chain's CDR3 is CASRPQGEETQYF. The CDR3 DNA is TGTGCCAGCAGACCACAGGGTGAAGAGACCCAGTACTTC.

The chain employs TRBV7-2 and TRBJ2-5, with 10 bases matching TRBD2. The CDR3 covers 16 residues. V trimming: 2 bases; J trimming: 1 base; junction bases outside the gene matches: 4. Per germline, CDR1 SGHTA and CDR2 FQGNSA. The chain's CDR3 is CASSLILAGAQETQYF. Written as DNA, the CDR3 is TGTGCCAGCAGCTTAATTCTAGCGGGGGCCCAAGAGACCCAGTACTTC.